Following are 27 T cell receptor beta chains from one sample sequenced in a study of T cells in Graves' hyperthyroidism and ophthalmopathy. RNA transcripts were the template for amplifying TCR beta CDR3 regions. When the TCR CDR3 underwent first-round RT-PCR, the HTBI primer set was used. TCRdb redid the calling of the multiplex PCR reads with MiXCR, one entry per CDR3 protein. The sample shows hundreds of thousands of distinct CDR3 sequences, roughly 14% of them seen only once. What was sequenced was blood. The source is a man aged 18-30 years with Graves' ophthalmopathy.

The sample holds many counts of this clonotype. This chain uses TRBV7-2 with TRBJ2-1, with a weak D call TRBD2 (5 bases). This CDR3 is 15 amino acids long. V was pared by 5 bases and J by 4 bases, with 15 bases between. Germline CDR1 is SGHTA and CDR2 is FQGNSA. Here the CDR3 DNA reads TGTGCCAGCAGCCGAGGTCGTCAGCGGTACAATGAGCAGTTCTTC. It is translated as CASSRGRQRYNEQFF.

This clonotype has a count of ten or more. J is TRBJ2-5 and V is TRBV7-9; 10 nucleotides align to TRBD2. The CDR3 length is 17 residues. V was pared by 5 bases and J by 4 bases, with 13 bases of the junction left unmatched. CDR1 is SEHNR and CDR2 is FQNEAQ in the germline V gene (reference sequence). CDR3 region: CASSPRRASGRGETQYF. The CDR3 DNA is TGTGCCAGCAGCCCAAGGCGGGCTAGCGGGAGAGGAGAGACCCAGTACTTC.

This clonotype was seen many times. The DNA for the CDR3 is TGTGCCAGCCCCTCTGGAAACACCATATATTTT. Encoded protein: CASPSGNTIYF. This rearrangement joins TRBV18 to TRBJ1-3; no firm D call. Germline CDR1 and CDR2: KGHSH and LQKENI. V gave up 8 bases and J gave up 0 bases, with 2 bases separating them. This CDR3 is built from 11 residues.

This clonotype was observed a few times. The chain links TRBV4-1 to TRBJ1-1; TRBD1 is a possible D gene (6 bases). Trimming left V 2 bases short and J 7 bases short, with 20 bases between. The CDR3 sequence is 16 residues long. Germline loops: CDR1 MGHRA, CDR2 YSYEKL. CDR3 loop: CASSQKFSGGRIEAFF. Here the CDR3 DNA reads TGCGCCAGCAGCCAAAAGTTTTCCGGGGGCCGTATTGAAGCTTTCTTT.

Ten or more counts support this clonotype. V and J are TRBV5-1 and TRBJ2-2; the D is unclear. This CDR3 spans 14 amino acids. Germline V lookup: CDR1 SGHRS, CDR2 YFSETQ. Trimming shortened V by 4 bases and J by 5 bases, and 12 bases separated the two germline ends. The CDR3 nucleotides read TGCGCCAGCAGCCACGGAACAAGTACCGGGGAGCTGTTTTTT. Encoded protein: CASSHGTSTGELFF.

This clonotype was counted many times. The chain joins TRBV2 to TRBJ1-5, with TRBD1 matching over 8 bases. Unmatched junction bases numbered 0, after V lost 2 bases and J lost 3 bases. The CDR3 extends over 14 amino acids. Germline V CDR1 and CDR2: SNHLY, FYNNEI. CDR3 protein: CASSEQGANQPQHF. The CDR3 bases are TGTGCCAGCAGTGAACAGGGGGCCAATCAGCCCCAGCATTTT.

This clonotype was detected ten times or more. The chain couples TRBV7-9 to TRBJ2-1, with 10 bases matching TRBD2. This CDR3 is 15 amino acids long. The germline V gene has CDR1 SEHNR and CDR2 FQNEAQ (reference sequence). V lost 7 bases to trimming and J lost 4 bases; unmatched junction nucleotides: 7. CDR3 protein: CASTWTSGPYNEQFF. The CDR3 DNA is TGTGCCAGCACCTGGACTAGCGGCCCATACAATGAGCAGTTCTTC.

In the case of this clonotype: Mismatch with germline at one junction end may stem from a read error. The chain couples TRBV12-3 or TRBV12-4 to TRBJ2-4, with D unresolved. The CDR3 runs to 16 residues. CDR3 DNA: TGTGCCAGCAGTTTAGAAGGGTTGGTAGCCAAAAACACTCAGTACTTC. As protein: CASSLEGLVAKNTQYF.

The rearrangement links TRBV19 to TRBJ1-2, with D tentatively TRBD1 (6 bases). V was clipped by 5 bases and J by 4 bases, with 20 bases between them. The CDR3 covers 16 residues. CDR1 is LNHDA, CDR2 SQIVND, per germline (reference sequence). Written as DNA, the CDR3 is TGTGCCAGTAGTCCACAGGGAGGGGAGACGGGCTATGGCTACACCTTC. Its protein is CASSPQGGETGYGYTF.

In this sample, this clonotype turned up a few times. The chain uses TRBV6-1 and TRBJ1-2; D may be TRBD1 (6 bases). The CDR3 is made up of 12 amino acids. The germline V gene encodes CDR1 MNHNS and CDR2 SASEGT. V was clipped by 5 bases and J by 8 bases, with 12 bases between them. The CDR3 DNA sequence: TGTGCCAGCAGTATCAACAGGGACGGCTACACCTTC. Residues: CASSINRDGYTF.

This clonotype was counted at least ten times. V gene TRBV30 combines with J gene TRBJ1-1, with D tentatively TRBD1 (5 bases). Trimming removed 3 bases at V and 4 bases at J, with 9 bases between. Per germline, CDR1 GTSNPN and CDR2 SVGIG (reference sequence). This CDR3 has 12 amino acids. CDR3 residues: CAWRARGTEAFF. CDR3 DNA: TGTGCCTGGAGAGCGAGGGGCACTGAAGCTTTCTTT. The full variable domain, completed using reference TRBV30 and TRBJ1-1, is SQTIHQWPATLVQPVGSPLSLECTVEGTSNPNLYWYRQAAGRGLQLLFYSVGIGQISSEVPQNLSASRPQDRQFILSSKKLLLSDSGFYLCAWRARGTEAFFGQGTRLTVV.

V usage is TRBV12-5 and J usage is TRBJ2-3, with 10 bases that match TRBD1. J was trimmed by 4 bases and V by 0 bases; bases with no gene match: 1. Germline CDR1 LGHNT, CDR2 FRNRAP. This CDR3 spans 15 amino acids. The CDR3 sequence is CASGLVGTGADTQYF. The CDR3 nucleotides read TGTGCTAGTGGTTTGGTAGGGACAGGGGCAGATACGCAGTATTTT. Together with reference TRBV12-5 and TRBJ2-3, the CDR3 gives the full variable domain: DARVTQTPRHKVTEMGQEVTMRCQPILGHNTVFWYRQTMMQGLELLAYFRNRAPLDDSGMPKDRFSAEMPDATLATLKIQPSEPRDSAVYFCASGLVGTGADTQYFGPGTRLTVL.

This clonotype was seen ten or more times. CDR3 region: CASSPLTGGIGEQFF. Here the CDR3 DNA reads TGTGCCAGCAGCCCCCTGACAGGGGGCATCGGTGAGCAGTTCTTC. The chain recombines TRBV11-2 with TRBJ2-1; TRBD1 aligns across 10 bases. The CDR3 is made up of 15 amino acids. V lost 5 bases and J lost 9; bases outside the gene matches: 10. The V gene's germline CDR1 is SGHAT and CDR2 FQNNGV.

At least ten counts were recorded for this clonotype. The chain couples TRBV20-1 to TRBJ2-7, with D possibly matching TRBD2 (5 bases). The germline V gene encodes CDR1 DFQATT and CDR2 SNEGSKA (reference sequence). This CDR3 spans 16 amino acids. The CDR3 sequence is CSPGSGRIAMGYEQYF. CDR3 DNA sequence: TGCAGCCCTGGGAGCGGTCGTATTGCAATGGGGTACGAGCAGTACTTC.

This sequence joins TRBV6-2 or TRBV6-3 and TRBJ2-5, with D unresolved. Germline V gives CDR1 MNHEY, CDR2 SVGEGT. V was clipped by 2 bases and J by 1 base, with 14 bases between them. This CDR3 is built from 16 residues. The CDR3 loop reads CASSYIIGQPQETQYF. As DNA, the CDR3 is TGTGCCAGCAGTTACATCATAGGGCAACCCCAAGAGACCCAGTACTTC.

This clonotype was picked up many times. This chain connects TRBV20-1 to TRBJ2-3; 14 bases agree with TRBD2. The CDR3 totals 17 residues. The germline gives CDR1 DFQATT, CDR2 SNEGSKA (reference sequence). J lost 1 base, V lost 5 bases, and 8 bases had no gene match. The CDR3 DNA is TGCAGTGCTCGGGTGGGACTAGCGGGGGAGCGCACAGATACGCAGTATTTT. Amino acid sequence: CSARVGLAGERTDTQYF.

This clonotype was seen at least ten times. CDR3 in DNA: TGCGCCAGCAGCGAACAGGCTTACGAGCAGTACTTC. Protein sequence: CASSEQAYEQYF. The chain uses TRBV5-1 and TRBJ2-7; possible D gene TRBD1, 5 bases. The CDR3 is 12 residues long. Looked up from germline, CDR1 is SGHRS and CDR2 is YFSETQ. Trimming left V 4 bases short and J 4 bases short, with 9 bases between. The whole variable domain, remainder taken from reference TRBV5-1 and TRBJ2-7, is KAGVTQTPRYLIKTRGQQVTLSCSPISGHRSVSWYQQTPGQGLQFLFEYFSETQRNKGNFPGRFSGRQFSNSRSEMNVSTLELGDSALYLCASSEQAYEQYFGPGTRLTVT.

This clonotype was picked up one time. This sequence joins TRBV10-2 and TRBJ2-7; 9 bases are a match to TRBD2. Per germline, CDR1 WSHSY and CDR2 SAAADI. The CDR3 is 15 residues long. V shed 4 bases, J shed 4 bases, and the junction held 8 bases outside the gene matches. The CDR3 nucleotides are TGCGCCAGCAGTGGCTTGGGGCTAGCGGGGTACGAGCAGTACTTC. Protein product: CASSGLGLAGYEQYF.

The table lists this clonotype with many counts. J is TRBJ1-2 and V is TRBV5-8, with D uncertain. CDR3 length: 13 residues. Germline V gene lookup returns CDR1 SGHTS and CDR2 YDEGEE. Trimming shortened V by 1 base and J by 8 bases, and 12 bases separated the two germline ends. CDR3 residues: CASSLNVLEGYTF. The CDR3 region has the DNA TGTGCCAGCAGCTTGAACGTCCTCGAGGGCTACACCTTC.

This clonotype was observed at least ten times. J is TRBJ2-5 and V is TRBV3-1; possibly TRBD2 for D (6 bases). V dropped 5 bases and J dropped 4 bases, with 11 bases sitting between them. The CDR3 is 13 residues long. From germline, CDR1 is LGHDT and CDR2 YNNKEL (reference sequence). DNA of the CDR3: TGTGCCAGCAGCAAAGGAGGGGTAGAGACCCAGTACTTC. It codes for CASSKGGVETQYF.

This clonotype was observed a handful of times. This sequence joins TRBV14 and TRBJ2-1; 9 bases fit TRBD1. The germline CDR1 and CDR2 sequences are SGHDN and FVKESK. V was clipped by 2 bases and J by 1 base; unmatched bases: 3. This CDR3 contains 16 residues. CDR3 sequence reads: CASSQIGQGSYNEQFF. In DNA form, the CDR3 reads TGTGCCAGCAGCCAAATAGGACAGGGGTCCTACAATGAGCAGTTCTTC.

In its sample, this clonotype was seen once. The CDR3 sequence is CASSRGALAGAYNEQFF. The DNA for the CDR3 is TGCGCCAGCAGTCGGGGGGCCCTAGCGGGGGCCTACAATGAGCAGTTCTTC. The rearrangement joins TRBV5-1 to TRBJ2-1; 10 bases line up with TRBD2. Germline CDR1 is SGHRS and CDR2 is YFSETQ. Germline trimming cut 5 bases from V and 2 bases from J; bases unmatched to any gene: 10. The CDR3 has 17 amino acids.

This clonotype appeared many times. The chain joins TRBV30 to TRBJ1-5; TRBD1 aligns across 8 bases. The germline V gene encodes CDR1 GTSNPN and CDR2 SVGIG (reference sequence). CDR3 length: 15 residues. The junction had 9 bases not matched to a gene; V was cut back by 7 bases and J by 1 base. The CDR3 DNA sequence: TGTGCCTACGGACAGGGATATAGCAGCAATCAGCCCCAGCATTTT. Translating it yields CAYGQGYSSNQPQHF.

V gene TRBV19 combines with J gene TRBJ2-7; D ambiguous. V gave up 1 base and J gave up 3 bases, with 10 bases separating them. The CDR3 has 14 residues. Germline V CDR1 and CDR2: LNHDA, SQIVND (reference sequence). CDR3 sequence (DNA): TGTGCCAGTAGTATAGGTCCCAGGAACTACGAGCAGTACTTC. Its protein is CASSIGPRNYEQYF.

The chain is built from TRBV5-1 and TRBJ2-1, with D unclear. V shed 0 bases and J shed 0 bases, with 7 bases lying between them. Germline lookup yields CDR1 SGHRS and CDR2 YFSETQ. This CDR3 contains 15 residues. The CDR3 here is CASSLGISSYNEQFF. In DNA, the CDR3 is TGCGCCAGCAGCTTGGGAATTTCCTCCTACAATGAGCAGTTCTTC.

This clonotype showed up many times. The genes are TRBV5-1 and TRBJ2-1; D gene ambiguous. CDR1 and CDR2 (germline): SGHRS, YFSETQ. This CDR3 comprises 14 residues. Trimming took 0 bases from V and 8 from J, leaving 12 bases between them. The CDR3 nucleotides are TGCGCCAGCAGCTTGGGTGAAGGAGAGGATGAGCAGTTCTTC. Protein sequence: CASSLGEGEDEQFF. Combining the CDR3 with reference TRBV5-1 and TRBJ2-1 gives the whole variable domain KAGVTQTPRYLIKTRGQQVTLSCSPISGHRSVSWYQQTPGQGLQFLFEYFSETQRNKGNFPGRFSGRQFSNSRSEMNVSTLELGDSALYLCASSLGEGEDEQFFGPGTRLTVL.

Many counts were recorded for this clonotype. The CDR3 sequence is CASRKVGRETQYF. The DNA of the CDR3 is TGTGCCAGCAGGAAAGTGGGGAGAGAGACCCAGTACTTC. The V call is TRBV27, the J call TRBJ2-5; weak D call: TRBD2 (5 bases). The CDR3 totals 13 residues. The V end was cut by 6 bases, the J end by 4 bases, with 12 bases between. CDR1 and CDR2 from the germline V gene are MNHEY and SMNVEV (reference sequence).